These T cell receptor beta chains were read from a single sample in a study of shared clonotypes between healthy human individuals. Sequencing used immunoSEQ multiplex PCR; TCRdb keeps in-frame clones, though not all of them. The sample has about 460,000 clones; roughly 80% are singletons. Sequenced: PBMCs. The receptors were sampled from a woman between 40 and 55 years old in good health. Some clones in this sample may be carry-over from other donors' samples. Both conserved end residues are part of each CDR3. D genes are given only for firm matches. Some rows have no size entry. The others give once, few or many, or a class for an expanded clone.

j_call,v_call,d_call,clone_size,cdr3_nt,cdr3_aa
TRBJ2-1,TRBV29-1,.,.,TGCAGCGTTTGGGGCGGAAACTCCTACAATGAGCAGTTCTTC,CSVWGGNSYNEQFF
TRBJ2-5,TRBV18,.,.,TGTGCCAGCTCACCTGGGACACTCCAAGAGACCCAGTACTTC,CASSPGTLQETQYF
TRBJ2-5,TRBV5-1,TRBD2,.,TGCGCCAGCAGCTTGGCAGTAGCGGGAGCTCAAGAGACCCAGTACTTC,CASSLAVAGAQETQYF
TRBJ2-2,TRBV30,.,once,TGTGCCTGGAGTGTAGGCCTAGCAGACGGGGAGCTGTTTTTT,CAWSVGLADGELFF
TRBJ2-3,TRBV5-1,TRBD2,.,TGCGCCAGCAACCCATCACTAGCGGGATACACAGATACGCAGTATTTT,CASNPSLAGYTDTQYF
TRBJ2-7,TRBV10-3,TRBD2,.,TGTGCCATCAGTGAGTCCGGGCGGGAGGGAAACTACGAGCAGTACTTC,CAISESGREGNYEQYF
TRBJ2-7,TRBV19,.,.,TGTGCCAGTACCCAGGGGTACGAGCAGTACTTC,CASTQGYEQYF
TRBJ2-3,TRBV9,TRBD2,.,TGTGCCAGCAGCGGGGGTAGCGGGAGCTTTGATACGCAGTATTTT,CASSGGSGSFDTQYF
TRBJ1-1,TRBV7-2,.,.,TGTGCCAGCAGCTTAGCAGGATCTGGGACTGAAGCTTTCTTT,CASSLAGSGTEAFF
TRBJ1-2,TRBV6-5,TRBD1,.,TGTGCCAGCAGTTCCACCGGGACAGGGATAACCTATGGCTACACCTTC,CASSSTGTGITYGYTF
TRBJ2-7,TRBV14,TRBD2,.,TGTGCCAGCAGCCAAGGGACTAGCGACACCTACGAGCAGTACTTC,CASSQGTSDTYEQYF
TRBJ2-3,TRBV18,.,.,TGTGCCAGCTCACCAATTGTTACAGATACGCAGTATTTT,CASSPIVTDTQYF
TRBJ2-1,TRBV7-9,.,.,TGTGCCAGCAGCTTAGTGGACAACCGACTAGGCAGGCAGTTCTTC,CASSLVDNRLGRQFF
TRBJ2-3,TRBV7-6,.,.,TGCGCCAGCAGCTTAGCCGGGGGAAGGACAGATACGCAGTATTTT,CASSLAGGRTDTQYF
TRBJ2-3,TRBV7-8,.,.,TGTGCCAGCAGCCATGGGGCCAACACAGATACGCAGTATTTT,CASSHGANTDTQYF
TRBJ2-1,TRBV7-2,.,many,TGTGCCAGCAGCAACACGGGACTGGCGATAGGGTTCTACAATGAGCAGTTCTTC,CASSNTGLAIGFYNEQFF
TRBJ1-1,TRBV5-6,TRBD1,.,TGTGCCAGCAGCCTGTATGCCGGGACAGGGGTCACTGAAGCTTTCTTT,CASSLYAGTGVTEAFF
TRBJ2-1,TRBV6-1,.,.,TGTGCCAGCAGGGTAGCGGTAAGCTCCTACAATGAGCAGTTCTTC,CASRVAVSSYNEQFF
TRBJ2-3,TRBV9,TRBD1,.,TGTGCCAGCAGCGTAGGGACAGGGGGCACAGATACGCAGTATTTT,CASSVGTGGTDTQYF
TRBJ2-5,TRBV2,TRBD2,.,TGTGCCAGCAGTGAACTACTAGCGGGAGTTGGGGAGACCCAGTACTTC,CASSELLAGVGETQYF
TRBJ1-6,TRBV18,.,.,TGTGCCAGCTCACCGGACAATTCACCCCTCCACTTT,CASSPDNSPLHF
TRBJ1-3,TRBV5-6,.,few,TGTGCCAGCAGCCACCAGGACAGAACCCCTCTCGTCTCTGGAAACACCATATATTTT,CASSHQDRTPLVSGNTIYF
TRBJ2-1,TRBV29-1,TRBD2,.,TGCAGCGTTGACCCTAGCGGGAGCTACAATGAGCAGTTCTTC,CSVDPSGSYNEQFF
TRBJ1-1,TRBV6-1,.,.,TGTGCCAGCAGTACCCCGGGAGAAGCTTTCTTT,CASSTPGEAFF
TRBJ2-1,TRBV30,TRBD2,.,TGTGCCTGGAGCAGGGGACTAGCGGGACCTTCTGAGCAGTTCTTC,CAWSRGLAGPSEQFF
TRBJ1-2,TRBV27,.,.,TGTGCCAGCAGTTTATTCCTGGGTGGGTCCAACTATGGCTACACCTTC,CASSLFLGGSNYGYTF
TRBJ2-5,TRBV30,.,.,TGTGCCTGGGGGGTAGGGGAGACCCAGTACTTC,CAWGVGETQYF
TRBJ1-2,TRBV7-2,TRBD1,.,TGTGCCAGCAGCTTAGATGCTCCCTTGGACAGGGCACAGGGCTACACCTTC,CASSLDAPLDRAQGYTF
TRBJ2-1,TRBV5-4,.,.,TGTGCCAGCAGTCTAAGGGCGAACAATGAGCAGTTCTTC,CASSLRANNEQFF
TRBJ2-1,TRBV4-1,.,.,TGCGCCAGCAGCCCCGAGTCTAACAATGAGCAGTTCTTC,CASSPESNNEQFF
TRBJ2-7,TRBV6-1,TRBD1,.,TGTGCCAGCAGTGGGGACAGGGGGTACTCCTACGAGCAGTACTTC,CASSGDRGYSYEQYF
TRBJ2-5,TRBV10-3,.,few,TGTGCCATCAGTGAGTGGCGGGACGGCCAAGAGACCCAGTACTTC,CAISEWRDGQETQYF
TRBJ1-2,TRBV11-2,.,few,TGTGCCAGCAGCGCCGGGAGGAACTATGGCTACACCTTC,CASSAGRNYGYTF
TRBJ1-4,TRBV20-1,.,.,TGCAGTGCTAGTTCTTGGGAAAAACTGTTTTTT,CSASSWEKLFF
TRBJ2-7,TRBV2,TRBD2,.,TGTGCCAGCAGTGCTAGCGGGAGACCCACCTACGAGCAGTACTTC,CASSASGRPTYEQYF
TRBJ1-1,TRBV5-4,TRBD1,.,TGTGCCACCTCGGGACAGATGAACACTGAAGCTTTCTTT,CATSGQMNTEAFF
TRBJ2-7,TRBV6-1,TRBD1,.,TGTGCCAGCAGTGTGGGACAGGGGAGTTGGTACGAGCAGTACTTC,CASSVGQGSWYEQYF
TRBJ2-7,TRBV5-1,.,.,TGCGCCAGCAGCTTACGCACCAATCGCTACGAGCAGTACTTC,CASSLRTNRYEQYF
TRBJ2-3,TRBV4-2,.,.,TGTGCCAGCAGCCAGGGACGTAGCACAGATACGCAGTATTTT,CASSQGRSTDTQYF
TRBJ2-2,TRBV6-1,.,many,TGTGCCAGCAGTGAAGCGGGAACCAACACCGGGGAGCTGTTTTTT,CASSEAGTNTGELFF
TRBJ2-7,TRBV28,.,.,TGTGCCACCCTAGGGACGGCTACCTACGAGCAGTACTTC,CATLGTATYEQYF
TRBJ2-7,TRBV9,TRBD1,many,TGTGCCAGCAGCGTAGAAGGGACAGGGTCCTACGAGCAGTACTTC,CASSVEGTGSYEQYF